This T cell receptor beta chain emerged from a study of blood T cell repertoires in COVID-19. Study in general: T cells, B-cell-depleted T cells, or PBMCs supplied cDNA or gDNA.

This CDR3 is 16 amino acids long. J gave up 4 bases and V 3 bases, and 6 bases lay outside the gene matches. CDR1 and CDR2 (germline): MNHEY, SVGAGI. The authors' processing: Cell counts per sample came from amplifying reference gene primers. Clones were read by immunoSEQ multiplex PCR, and TCRdb kept only the in-frame ones, dropping some. That table is the source of V, J and clone size, and D and trimming were worked out from the DNA. The sample holds fewer than 250,000 clones, less than 90% seen once. Sequencing input: peripheral blood. The chain couples TRBV6-5 to TRBJ2-3, with 11 bases lining up with TRBD1. The TCR was taken from a man aged 35 to 55 with acute or convalescent COVID-19. The CDR3: CASSYNRDRGADTQYF. The CDR3 region has the DNA TGTGCCAGCAGTTATAACCGGGACAGGGGGGCAGATACGCAGTATTTT.